The 26 T cell receptor beta chains reported below all come from one sample, sequenced in a study of cytomegalovirus exposure and HLA in healthy donors. Primers: 60 Vbeta forward and 13 Jbeta reverse. Clones were read by immunoSEQ multiplex PCR, and TCRdb kept only the in-frame ones, dropping some. This table holds a few hundred thousand clones, roughly 84% found once. Sequencing used PBMCs. All receptors derive from a girl aged 10-17 years in good health and CMV-seronegative.

In this sample, this clone turned up a few times. The chain recombines TRBV19 with TRBJ2-1; perhaps TRBD2 as D (5 bases). Trimming cost V 3 bases and J 0 bases, with 21 bases left between them. The V gene's germline CDR1 is LNHDA and CDR2 SQIVND (reference sequence). This CDR3 is 19 amino acids long. DNA for the CDR3: TGTGCCAGTAGTATTGTTCGCAAGGCTGGACGGGACTCCTACAATGAGCAGTTCTTC. Encoded protein: CASSIVRKAGRDSYNEQFF. The whole variable domain, remainder taken from reference TRBV19 and TRBJ2-1, is DGGITQSPKYLFRKEGQNVTLSCEQNLNHDAMYWYRQDPGQGLRLIYYSQIVNDFQKGDIAEGYSVSREKKESFPLTVTSAQKNPTAFYLCASSIVRKAGRDSYNEQFFGPGTRLTVL.

The rearrangement links TRBV7-8 to TRBJ2-2; 8 bases align to TRBD1. Unmatched junction bases numbered 9, after V lost 5 bases and J lost 1 base. Germline V gives CDR1 SGHVS, CDR2 FQNEAQ. This CDR3 has 17 amino acids. The CDR3 nucleotides read TGTGCCAGCAGCGGAAAGACAGGGGTAGGGAACACCGGGGAGCTGTTTTTT. Translation: CASSGKTGVGNTGELFF.

The genes are TRBV5-1 and TRBJ1-3, with 7 bases aligning to TRBD1. Germline values: CDR1 SGHRS, CDR2 YFSETQ. This CDR3 has 15 amino acids. V was pared by 4 bases and J by 0 bases, with 4 bases of the junction left unmatched. CDR3 in DNA: TGCGCCAGCAGCCGCGGGACAGACTCTGGAAACACCATATATTTT. It specifies CASSRGTDSGNTIYF. The whole variable domain, remainder taken from reference TRBV5-1 and TRBJ1-3, is KAGVTQTPRYLIKTRGQQVTLSCSPISGHRSVSWYQQTPGQGLQFLFEYFSETQRNKGNFPGRFSGRQFSNSRSEMNVSTLELGDSALYLCASSRGTDSGNTIYFGEGSWLTVV.

The chain couples TRBV15 to TRBJ2-1; D perhaps matches TRBD2 (7 bases). Trimming left V 0 bases short and J 4 bases short, with 10 bases between. CDR3 length: 15 amino acids. CDR1 and CDR2 (germline): LNHNV, YYDKDF (reference sequence). CDR3 amino acids: CATSRDRGGYNEQFF. CDR3 sequence (DNA): TGTGCCACCAGCAGAGACAGGGGAGGGTACAATGAGCAGTTCTTC.

The V call is TRBV30, the J call TRBJ1-4; 7 nucleotides match TRBD1. Unmatched junction bases numbered 11, after V lost 2 bases and J lost 8 bases. CDR1 and CDR2 (germline): GTSNPN, SVGIG (reference sequence). This CDR3 region has 15 residues. The CDR3 sequence: CAWSTPGGYNEKLFF. CDR3 bases: TGTGCCTGGAGTACCCCAGGGGGGTATAACGAAAAACTGTTTTTT.

This clone was seen a single time. This chain links TRBV5-1 with TRBJ2-6; a weak D match, TRBD1 (6 bases). Trimming removed 5 bases from V and 0 bases from J, with 27 bases in between. The CDR3 spans 21 residues. In germline, CDR1 is SGHRS, CDR2 YFSETQ. The CDR3: CASRSLSTRDILRSGANVLTF. The DNA of the CDR3 is TGCGCCAGCAGATCCCTAAGTACTAGGGACATTCTTCGCTCTGGGGCCAACGTCCTGACTTTC.

The J gene is TRBJ1-2, the V gene TRBV5-6, with TRBD1 matching over 7 bases. J gave up 2 bases and V 1 base, and 5 bases lay outside the gene matches. Germline V CDR1 and CDR2: SGHDT, YYEEEE. There are 15 residues in the CDR3. CDR3 nucleotide sequence: TGTGCCAGCAGCTTGTCACTGACAGGGAACTATGGCTACACCTTC. It is translated as CASSLSLTGNYGYTF.

The CDR3 sequence: CASRLSGGTSYEQYF. CDR3 DNA: TGTGCCAGCAGACTGAGCGGGGGCACATCCTACGAGCAGTACTTC. The rearrangement uses TRBV7-9 and TRBJ2-7; TRBD2 agrees at 8 bases. This CDR3 comprises 15 residues. The trim removed 6 bases at V and 1 base at J, leaving 8 bases unmatched. Germline values: CDR1 SEHNR, CDR2 FQNEAQ (reference sequence).

The rearrangement links TRBV6-1 to TRBJ2-3; 9 nucleotides agree with TRBD1. V lost 8 bases and J lost 1; bases outside the gene matches: 4. Germline V gene data show CDR1 as MNHNS and CDR2 as SASEGT. This CDR3 region has 14 residues. CDR3 coding DNA: TGTGCCAGCTTAGGGGACAGGGGCACAGATACGCAGTATTTT. Its protein is CASLGDRGTDTQYF.

This clone occurred a few times. CDR3 protein: CASRTSGYTFYEQYF. DNA of the CDR3: TGTGCCAGCAGGACATCAGGGTACACTTTCTACGAGCAGTACTTC. V usage is TRBV6-5 and J usage is TRBJ2-7, with D possibly being TRBD1 (5 bases). The CDR3 is 15 residues long. The V and J ends lost 6 bases and 3 bases respectively, with 18 bases between them. The germline gives CDR1 MNHEY, CDR2 SVGAGI.

This sequence joins TRBV6-5 and TRBJ1-1; tentative D call: TRBD1 (5 bases). In germline, CDR1 is MNHEY, CDR2 SVGAGI. The V gene lost 0 bases and the J gene lost 7 bases, with 12 bases spanning the gap. CDR3 size: 14 residues. DNA for the CDR3: TGTGCCAGCAGTTACTCGAGATACAGGAGTGAAGCTTTCTTT. The encoded protein is CASSYSRYRSEAFF.

The rearrangement uses TRBV5-5 and TRBJ1-1; no firm D call. V dropped 4 bases and J dropped 0 bases, with 7 bases sitting between them. The CDR3 loop spans 13 amino acids. Germline assignment: CDR1 SGHKS and CDR2 YYEKEE (reference sequence). For the CDR3, the DNA is TGTGCCAGCAGCCCCGCTATGAACACTGAAGCTTTCTTT. As protein: CASSPAMNTEAFF.

The chain is built from TRBV7-2 and TRBJ1-1, with 7 bases fitting TRBD1. The CDR3 has 13 amino acids. Trimming took 6 bases from V and 5 from J; bases not matched to a gene: 6. CDR1 SGHTA and CDR2 FQGNSA come from the germline V gene. CDR3 nucleotide sequence: TGTGCCAGCAGGAGGGGGCTGGAGACTGAAGCTTTCTTT. The encoded protein is CASRRGLETEAFF.

J is TRBJ2-6 and V is TRBV27; 7 bases align to TRBD1. Germline CDR1 and CDR2: MNHEY and SMNVEV (reference sequence). CDR3 length: 17 residues. Trimming took 6 bases from V and 0 from J; bases not matched to a gene: 8. The CDR3 is CASRKGQPSSGANVLTF. The CDR3 DNA follows: TGTGCCAGCAGGAAGGGACAGCCAAGCTCTGGGGCCAACGTCCTGACTTTC.

The chain links TRBV5-4 to TRBJ2-3; D might be TRBD2 (5 bases). The CDR3 spans 13 residues. CDR1 is SGHNT, CDR2 YYREEE, per germline (reference sequence). The V end was cut by 3 bases, the J end by 5 bases, with 10 bases between. The CDR3 spells CASSSKLGDTQYF. DNA of the CDR3: TGTGCCAGCAGCTCGAAACTAGGAGATACGCAGTATTTT. The whole variable domain, remainder taken from reference TRBV5-4 and TRBJ2-3, is ETGVTQSPTHLIKTRGQQVTLRCSSQSGHNTVSWYQQALGQGPQFIFQYYREEENGRGNFPPRFSGLQFPNYSSELNVNALELDDSALYLCASSSKLGDTQYFGPGTRLTVL.

This chain uses TRBV30 with TRBJ2-5; 7 nucleotides line up with TRBD2. J lost 1 base, V lost 3 bases, and 11 bases had no gene match. This CDR3 has 16 residues. Germline CDR1 reads GTSNPN; CDR2 reads SVGIG (reference sequence). The CDR3, as DNA: TGTGCCTGGAGGGGAATAGCGGGCGAAACCCAAGAGACCCAGTACTTC. Protein: CAWRGIAGETQETQYF.

The chain links TRBV28 to TRBJ2-5; D remains ambiguous. The CDR3 contains 14 residues. With 6 bases removed from V and 3 bases from J, the gap between germline ends came to 14 bases. Germline V gives CDR1 MDHEN, CDR2 SYDVKM. The CDR3 region has the DNA TGTGCCAGCAGCTTCCCCTTAGAAAAAGAGACCCAGTACTTC. Translation gives CASSFPLEKETQYF.

The chain combines TRBV11-2 with TRBJ2-7; 7 bases align to TRBD2. Germline lookup yields CDR1 SGHAT and CDR2 FQNNGV. The CDR3 totals 15 residues. With V trimmed by 5 bases and J by 1 base, 8 bases remained unmatched. This chain's CDR3 is CASSGGLAVSYEQYF. The CDR3 bases are TGTGCCAGCAGCGGTGGCCTAGCGGTTTCCTACGAGCAGTACTTC.

The chain joins TRBV5-1 to TRBJ2-5, with D perhaps matching TRBD1 (6 bases). Germline V CDR1 and CDR2: SGHRS, YFSETQ. Between the trimmed V and J ends, which lost 3 bases and 5 bases, there was a span of 14 bases. The CDR3 is 14 residues long. CDR3 sequence: CASSSLQGSETQYF. The CDR3 region has the DNA TGCGCCAGCAGCTCGTTACAGGGTTCGGAGACCCAGTACTTC.

The V gene is TRBV5-5, the J gene TRBJ1-1; possible D gene TRBD1, 6 bases. CDR3 length: 14 amino acids. V was cut by 3 bases and J by 5 bases, with 14 bases left in between. Germline V gene data show CDR1 as SGHKS and CDR2 as YYEKEE (reference sequence). Here the CDR3 DNA reads TGTGCCAGCAGCTCGTCAGGGGTGGCGACTGAAGCTTTCTTT. Encoded protein: CASSSSGVATEAFF.

A few counts support this clone. The chain carries TRBV6-5 and TRBJ1-1; D unclear. CDR1 and CDR2 (germline): MNHEY, SVGAGI. V was trimmed by 0 bases and J by 1 base, leaving 9 bases between them. The CDR3 extends over 15 amino acids. The CDR3 reads CASSYSRQQNTEAFF. Written as DNA, the CDR3 is TGTGCCAGCAGTTACTCGAGGCAGCAGAACACTGAAGCTTTCTTT.

This clone was detected only a few times. This chain uses TRBV7-9 with TRBJ1-1, with D possibly being TRBD1 (6 bases). The CDR3 runs 14 residues. The germline gives CDR1 SEHNR, CDR2 FQNEAQ (reference sequence). V lost 3 bases and J lost 0, with 8 bases in between. CDR3 sequence reads: CASSLDSMNTEAFF. In DNA, the CDR3 is TGTGCCAGCAGCTTGGACAGTATGAACACTGAAGCTTTCTTT.

The rearrangement links TRBV30 to TRBJ2-7; D is possibly TRBD1 (5 bases). V lost 1 base and J lost 4, with 5 bases in between. The CDR3 extends over 11 amino acids. Germline-derived CDR1 and CDR2 are GTSNPN and SVGIG (reference sequence). This CDR3 is CAWSDRYEQYF. Here the CDR3 DNA reads TGTGCCTGGAGTGACAGGTACGAGCAGTACTTC.

This chain uses TRBV2 with TRBJ1-1; D is ambiguous. CDR3 size: 15 residues. Trimming removed 6 bases at V and 1 base at J, with 15 bases between. Germline CDR1 is SNHLY and CDR2 is FYNNEI. This chain's CDR3 is CASSFRSGSNTEAFF. Written as DNA, the CDR3 is TGTGCCAGCAGCTTTCGATCAGGCTCGAACACTGAAGCTTTCTTT. Supplemented by reference TRBV2 and TRBJ1-1, the full variable domain reads EPEVTQTPSHQVTQMGQEVILRCVPISNHLYFYWYRQILGQKVEFLVSFYNNEISEKSEIFDDQFSVERPDGSNFTLKIRSTKLEDSAMYFCASSFRSGSNTEAFFGQGTRLTVV.

This sequence joins TRBV6-1 and TRBJ2-1; D perhaps matches TRBD2 (6 bases). CDR3 length: 14 residues. V gave up 6 bases and J gave up 9 bases, with 18 bases separating them. Looked up from germline, CDR1 is MNHNS and CDR2 is SASEGT. DNA for the CDR3: TGTGCCAGCAGGGCCGTAGGGAGGTCCGGTGAGCAGTTCTTC. Residues: CASRAVGRSGEQFF.

The V call is TRBV25-1, the J call TRBJ1-1; possibly TRBD1 for D (5 bases). The CDR3 is made up of 15 amino acids. The V and J ends lost 6 bases and 0 bases respectively, with 14 bases between them. The germline V gene has CDR1 MGHDK and CDR2 SYGVNS. This chain's CDR3 is CASRTDSPLNTEAFF. CDR3 bases: TGTGCCAGCAGAACCGACAGCCCGTTGAACACTGAAGCTTTCTTT. The full variable domain, its missing parts supplied by reference TRBV25-1 and TRBJ1-1, is EADIYQTPRYLVIGTGKKITLECSQTMGHDKMYWYQQDPGMELHLIHYSYGVNSTEKGDLSSESTVSRIRTEHFPLTLESARPSHTSQYLCASRTDSPLNTEAFFGQGTRLTVV.